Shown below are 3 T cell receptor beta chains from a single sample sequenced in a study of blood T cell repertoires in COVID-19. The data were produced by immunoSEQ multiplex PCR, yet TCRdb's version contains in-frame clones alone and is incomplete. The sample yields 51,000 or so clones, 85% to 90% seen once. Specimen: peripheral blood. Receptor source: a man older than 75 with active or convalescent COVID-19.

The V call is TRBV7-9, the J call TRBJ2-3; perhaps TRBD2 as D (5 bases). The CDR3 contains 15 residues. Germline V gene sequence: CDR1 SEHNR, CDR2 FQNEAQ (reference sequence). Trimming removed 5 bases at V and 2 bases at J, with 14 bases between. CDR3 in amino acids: CASSRREPSTDTQYF. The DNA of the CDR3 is TGTGCCAGCAGCCGCCGGGAACCCTCCACAGATACGCAGTATTTT.

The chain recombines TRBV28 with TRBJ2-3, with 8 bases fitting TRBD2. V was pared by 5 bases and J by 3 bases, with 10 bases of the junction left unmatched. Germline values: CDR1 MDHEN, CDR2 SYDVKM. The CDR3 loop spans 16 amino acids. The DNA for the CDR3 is TGTGCCAGCAGTCCCACCCCAAGCGGGGGTACAGATACGCAGTATTTT. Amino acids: CASSPTPSGGTDTQYF.

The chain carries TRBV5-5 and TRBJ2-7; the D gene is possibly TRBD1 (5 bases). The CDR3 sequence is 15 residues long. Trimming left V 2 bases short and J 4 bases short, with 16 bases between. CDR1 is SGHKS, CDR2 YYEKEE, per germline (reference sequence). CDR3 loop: CASSLVPTADYEQYF. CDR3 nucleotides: TGTGCCAGCAGCTTAGTTCCGACAGCCGATTACGAGCAGTACTTC.